The sequence of this TCR beta chain was determined in a study of cytomegalovirus exposure and HLA in healthy donors (TCRdb year 2017). A note on the overall study: An earlier analysis of several hundred of the donors reported 250 to 300 Gb of sequence data and 117 million unique TCR beta sequences from about 179 million T cells. Approximately 300 gigabases of sequencing data and tens of millions of unique TCR sequences made up an early release that covered several hundred HLA-typed donors. The genetic ancestry cluster associated with self-reported Caucasian donors included about 81% of the roughly 400 genotyped donors. The study aimed to test whether signatures of past pathogen exposure could be identified by cataloging public T cell receptors. The T cell repertoires of 666 subjects were profiled by immunosequencing and related to cytomegalovirus serostatus. In addition to the first cohort of about 650 subjects, a separate validation cohort of 130 or so different subjects was used. High-throughput TCR immunosequencing, statistical association of individual TCRs with disease status, and machine learning were combined to predict cytomegalovirus infection status. A later analysis re-examined previously published TCR beta repertoires from roughly 720 donors and added high-resolution HLA genotyping to investigate patterns of TCR occurrence. In the later analysis, no new phenotypic data were used to find candidate immune exposures; instead, reliance was placed on TCR beta sequences and their occurrence across donors. An earlier analysis of nearly 600 of the donors applied high-throughput TCR beta sequencing to assess whether each TCR beta V gene segment acted as functional or pseudogenic. Alongside the repertoire data, information on donor age, sex, ethnicity and CMV serostatus was compiled. A later genetic analysis took genome-wide SNP genotypes for about 55% of the 666 donors and used that subset as a discovery cohort. All discovery cohort repertoires had been generated on a single sequencing platform. Class I and class II HLA loci were covered by the typing at four-digit resolution. Typing coverage varied by locus: roughly 629-640 donors for A, B, C, DRB1 and DQB1; roughly 510 for DQA1; over 600 for DPA1; 450 to 480 for DPB1. Four to six DR-DQ haplotypes were handled as single units for association and clustering, since linkage in the cohort was strong. On average, around 230,000 unique TCR beta nucleotide sequences were sequenced per donor among a few hundred genotyped donors of the cohort, with 15% to 20% of those sequences being non-productive. General findings and caveats noted by the study authors: In a later genetic analysis, a missense DCLRE1C variant was associated with V-gene and J-gene trimming of TCR beta chains, and the association was replicated in an independent cohort. Because counts were too low, 15 to 20 rarely observed V segments, including chromosome 9 orphons, were excluded from the earlier analysis of 587 of the donors. Across donors, most TCR sequences were observed very rarely, whereas some public TCRs were present in many individuals. Some IMGT-functional V segments, including TRBV6-2 and TRBV6-3, could not be told apart with the 87-base-pair reads, so those segments were excluded. Compared with equally common non-associated chains, HLA-associated TCR beta chains in a later analysis were more clonally expanded and had lower generation probabilities. Specific HLA alleles were associated with 18,000 or so TCR beta sequences at a false discovery rate of 0.05 in a later analysis. Roughly uniform sequencing depth across donors was assumed in presence/absence analyses, although this assumption may not hold. When HLA alleles, especially DR and DQ, strongly co-occurred, attributing TCR associations to individual alleles was difficult. A cluster of highly shared sequence variants was judged likely to represent a technical artifact of the sequencing pipeline. A few of the identified cytomegalovirus-associated TCR beta chains were confirmed in vitro to be specific for cytomegalovirus antigens. A later analysis reported that several top co-occurrence clusters appeared linked to parvovirus B19, influenza, CMV and Epstein-Barr virus. A later analysis found that TCR association rates varied across HLA loci, with DRB1 alleles showing the most associated TCRs and HLA-C alleles the fewest. Most CMV-associated TCR beta chains appeared to be HLA-restricted in a later analysis, and the HLA associations seemed to be driven largely by CMV exposure. According to a later genetic analysis, donors in an Asian-associated ancestry cluster had fewer N-insertions in productive TCRs than the approximately 710-donor mean. Because some donors lacked HLA typing at each locus, the association tests relied only on the typed subset. The only immune exposure information available for the cohort was CMV serostatus. A further reported finding was that TCR beta sequences accurately predicted the HLA-A and HLA-B alleles for most subjects in the first cohort. The study listed 164 TCR beta chains as associated with cytomegalovirus. This cohort had only TCR beta chains sequenced, and the lack of alpha or paired-chain data limited which features could be detected. Correlated functional status among segregating V segments might reflect linkage disequilibrium, but an unknown experimental factor could not be ruled out. In an earlier analysis of 587 of the donors, most TCR beta V segments appeared in productive rearrangements about 87% or about 30% of the time, broadly matching IMGT annotations. The classifier was reported to diagnose cytomegalovirus status with high specificity and sensitivity in both the original and validation cohorts. It was suggested by the authors that the approach could potentially be generalized to other disease states and immunological phenotypes.

The cohort consisted of more than 650 healthy bone marrow donors. At the time of sampling, every cohort member was nominally healthy, though immune exposures that went unrecorded were likely present. The donor was CMV seronegative and belonged to the group of 380 or so seronegative cohort members. Every donor gave a peripheral blood sample, and the peripheral blood mononuclear cells from that sample were used for TCR beta sequencing. The Qiagen DNeasy Blood Extraction Kit was used to extract genomic DNA from the blood cell samples. Of note for this clone: The antigen it binds to is not known. Per-base quality was not reported, and no clone a single base away is much larger than it.

From the cysteine up to the phenylalanine, the CDR3 has a length of 15 residues. Of all the DNA, just the CDR3 is kept, 45 bases in frame from base 1. Taken from the germline V gene, the CDR1 and CDR2 loops are MNHEY and SVGAGI. The V and J ends are trimmed by 2 bases and 1 base, leaving 8 bases between them. Libraries were constructed by the immunoSEQ multiplex PCR assay. For the multiplex PCR, a mixture combining 60 forward primers for TCR Vbeta segments and 13 reverse primers for TCR Jbeta segments was used. A multiplex PCR assay on genomic DNA amplified the CDR3 region of rearranged TCR beta genes. Amplified TCR beta libraries were sequenced as 87-base-pair reads on the Illumina HiSeq System. In the paper's pipeline: A later analysis counted tens of millions of unique TCR beta chains across the 500 to 850 repertoires, and some 11 million of these chains were shared by at least two donors. Raw reads were error-corrected and collapsed into unique sequences with a nearest-neighbor algorithm that merged closely related sequences to remove PCR and sequencing errors. To assign V, D and J gene segments, CDR3 sequences were aligned to IMGT reference sequences. For a sequence to be retained, at least a six-nucleotide match to both a V gene segment and a J gene segment was required. A rearrangement counted as productive if the CDR3 had no stop codons and remained in frame with V and J, and every other rearrangement counted as non-productive. CDR3 was defined by IMGT convention, running from the second conserved V-encoded cysteine to the conserved J-encoded phenylalanine. The earlier analysis of 500 to 650 of the donors excluded any sequence lacking an unambiguous match to a single V gene segment. An earlier analysis of 587 of the donors called V segments functional above 56.7% productive rearrangements and segregating when the between-donor standard deviation exceeded 5%. A statistical classification framework was built to diagnose cytomegalovirus status from the catalog of TCR beta chain sequences. A later analysis assigned V and J genes by comparing TCR nucleotide sequences with IMGT/GENE-DB human TR gene sequences. A later analysis assigned CDR3 sequences and most-parsimonious VDJ recombination scenarios with the TCRdist pipeline. In a later analysis, each TCR beta chain was defined by its CDR3 amino acid sequence together with its V-gene family, and reads lacking a unique V-gene family were excluded. In a later analysis, nearly 600 highly shared, low-generation-probability nucleotide sequences were removed to address suspected cross-contamination and a sequencing artifact. In a later analysis, a clonal expansion index for each public chain was calculated from normalized within-repertoire ranks of inferred template counts. In a later analysis, generation probabilities were computed with a VDJ recombination model fitted to out-of-frame rearrangements, and the resulting probabilities were checked against IGoR. In a later analysis, hypergeometric tests were used to score TCR-TCR, TCR-HLA and TCR-CMV co-occurrence, with a repertoire-size bias correction applied to TCR pairs. A later analysis estimated false discovery rates by permuting HLA or CMV assignments 20 times. In a later analysis, co-occurring TCRs were grouped with DBSCAN, and TCRdist sequence similarity was added when clustering was performed within HLA-allele-positive subsets. Repertoires with fewer than 30,000 or more than 120,000 public chains, plus five repertoires with anomalous nucleotide sharing, were excluded from co-occurrence clustering. This is the immuneACCESS table as TCRdb keeps it, with only in-frame sequences that have V and J called. A part of the clones is gone; compared with another copy, unresolved V genes explain less than half, and the rest is unexplained. The D gene and trimming were derived from the DNA, and the V and J assignments and clone size from that table. For this sample there are 85,000 to 130,000 clones; 78% appear just once. About 1.7% of the sample is in the top ten clones.

The sequenced sample consisted of PBMCs. The chain links TRBV6-5 with TRBJ1-4, and possibly TRBD1, on 6 matching bases. This TCR came from a woman aged 40 to 55 in good health and CMV-seronegative. The CDR3 sequence is CASSYTTGTNEKLFF. The DNA is TGTGCCAGCAGTTACACGACAGGAACTAATGAAAAACTGTTTTTT.